The subject of this entry is one T cell receptor (beta chain). This record belongs to a study of T cell changes during pregnancy in multiple sclerosis. Trimming removed 2 bases from V and 10 bases from J, with 13 bases in between. The CDR3 length is 13 residues. Per the germline V gene, CDR1 is ENHRY and CDR2 is SYGVKD. Libraries were prepared by immunoSEQ multiplex PCR; TCRdb keeps only in-frame clonotypes and omits some of them. The sample shows about 50,000 clones, 92% of them seen only once. The J gene is TRBJ2-3, the V gene TRBV10-3; TRBD2 is a possible D gene (6 bases). This TCR derives from a female donor with multiple sclerosis, enrolled in a pregnancy study. The source material was CD4+ T cells from peripheral blood mononuclear cells, sampled after pregnancy. The CDR3: CAISEASGLPQYF. The CDR3 DNA reads as TGTGCCATCAGTGAGGCATCGGGACTCCCGCAGTATTTT.